This is a list of T cell receptor beta chains from one sample in a study of blood T cell repertoires in COVID-19. The data were produced by immunoSEQ multiplex PCR, yet TCRdb's version contains in-frame clones alone and is incomplete. The table has 300,000 to 400,000 clones, about 90% seen once. Sequencing was carried out using peripheral blood. The receptors derive from a woman aged 25 to 45 with COVID-19, enrolled during active disease. Each CDR3 is given with its conserved first and last residue. D genes are given only for firm matches. Not all rows give a size; the values are once, few, many and, for expanded clones, a class.

V,size,D,J,DNA,CDR3
TRBV28,.,.,TRBJ2-3,TGTGCCAGCAGTTTACGGGTGGCAGATACGCAGTATTTT,CASSLRVADTQYF
TRBV4-3,.,.,TRBJ1-6,TGCGCCAGCAGCCAGGGAGTAAATTCACCCCTCCACTTT,CASSQGVNSPLHF
TRBV6-5,.,.,TRBJ2-1,TGTGCCAGCAGTTCCCGGGGACAATCCTACAATGAGCAGTTCTTC,CASSSRGQSYNEQFF
TRBV7-6,.,TRBD1,TRBJ2-2,TGTGCCAGCAGCCCCCGACAGGGGGCAAACACCGGGGAGCTGTTTTTT,CASSPRQGANTGELFF
TRBV6-5,once,TRBD1,TRBJ1-2,TGTGCCAGCAGGAAGGACAGGGGGGCCTATGGCTACACCTTC,CASRKDRGAYGYTF
TRBV6-2/TRBV6-3,.,.,TRBJ2-2,TGTGCCAGCAGTTCCGAAGGGGGCACCGGGGAGCTGTTTTTT,CASSSEGGTGELFF
TRBV5-1,.,TRBD2,TRBJ2-1,TGCGCCAGCAGCTTGATACTAGCGGAGCACAATGAGCAGTTCTTC,CASSLILAEHNEQFF
TRBV5-1,.,TRBD1,TRBJ1-1,TGCGCCAGCAGCCCGTTAACCGGGACAGCGAACACTGAAGCTTTCTTT,CASSPLTGTANTEAFF
TRBV9,.,.,TRBJ1-2,TGTGCCAGCAGCGTAGCGGGGGCTAACTATGGCTACACCTTC,CASSVAGANYGYTF
TRBV20-1,few,.,TRBJ1-1,TGCAGTGCTAGATTCGAGACTGAAGCTTTCTTT,CSARFETEAFF
TRBV3-1/TRBV3-2,.,.,TRBJ1-1,TGTGCCAGCAGCCCCAATTCGGGGAACACTGAAGCTTTCTTT,CASSPNSGNTEAFF
TRBV3-1/TRBV3-2,.,.,TRBJ2-5,TGTGCCAGCAGCCAAGATTCACTTCCTAACCAAGAGACCCAGTACTTC,CASSQDSLPNQETQYF
TRBV3-1/TRBV3-2,once,TRBD2,TRBJ2-1,TGTGCCAGCAGCCCGACTAGCGGGGGGCCCTATGAGCAGTTCTTC,CASSPTSGGPYEQFF
TRBV10-3,.,TRBD1,TRBJ2-3,TGTGCCATCAGGAACAGGGGGGACGGGACAGATACGCAGTATTTT,CAIRNRGDGTDTQYF
TRBV5-1,.,TRBD2,TRBJ2-5,TGCGCCAGCAGCTTGGCCCCCGGGACTAGCGGGGTAGAGACCCAGTACTTC,CASSLAPGTSGVETQYF
TRBV6-2/TRBV6-3,once,TRBD1,TRBJ1-5,TGTGCCAGCAGCTCCGGGACAGGGGTGGGGAGCAATCAGCCCCAGCATTTT,CASSSGTGVGSNQPQHF
TRBV9,.,.,TRBJ2-6,TGTGCCAGCTATTCGACGGGTGACTCTGGGGCCAACGTCCTGACTTTC,CASYSTGDSGANVLTF
TRBV4-1,.,.,TRBJ1-5,TGCGCCAGCAGCCAAGAACAGGGCCGCAATCAGCCCCAGCATTTT,CASSQEQGRNQPQHF
TRBV24-1,.,TRBD1,TRBJ2-7,TGTGCCACCAGTGATTCTAGGGCACAGGGGGCACGCGAGCAGTACTTC,CATSDSRAQGAREQYF
TRBV6-5,.,.,TRBJ2-5,TGTGCCAGCAGTCCCTCGTCAGGGGAATGGGAGACCCAGTACTTC,CASSPSSGEWETQYF
TRBV5-3,.,TRBD2,TRBJ2-1,TGTGCCAGAAGCTTGACTAGCGGGATAGTGGATGAGCAGTTCTTC,CARSLTSGIVDEQFF
TRBV7-9,.,TRBD2,TRBJ2-1,TGTGCCAGCAGCTTACTAGGACTAGCTCGGAGCTCCTACAATGAGCAGTTCTTC,CASSLLGLARSSYNEQFF
TRBV9,.,TRBD2,TRBJ2-3,TGTGCCAGCAGCCTGACTAGCGGAACCACAGATACGCAGTATTTT,CASSLTSGTTDTQYF
TRBV7-9,.,.,TRBJ1-3,TGTGCCAGCAGCTTAGCGTCGGCAGGGTACTCTGGAAACACCATATATTTT,CASSLASAGYSGNTIYF
TRBV5-1,.,.,TRBJ1-5,TGCGCCAGCAGCTTGGGACAGTATAGCAATCAGCCCCAGCATTTT,CASSLGQYSNQPQHF
TRBV5-1,.,.,TRBJ1-4,TGCGCCAGCAGCTTCGAAACAGGGCCCCCCGATGCAACTAATGAAAAACTGTTTTTT,CASSFETGPPDATNEKLFF
TRBV6-5,few,.,TRBJ2-7,TGTGCCAGCGAACAGGCCCTCTACGAGCAGTACTTC,CASEQALYEQYF
TRBV9,.,TRBD1,TRBJ1-2,TGTGCCAGCAGCACGCTCCCACCCGGGACAGGGGCTCGGTATGGCTACACCTTC,CASSTLPPGTGARYGYTF
TRBV27,.,.,TRBJ2-2,TGTGCCAGCCAAAGCTACTTGGGGGGGGGCCTTTCGAACACCGGGGAGCTGTTTTTT,CASQSYLGGGLSNTGELFF
TRBV3-1/TRBV3-2,.,.,TRBJ2-7,TGTGCCAGCAGCCAAGGGGGGGACGGGCTCTCCGAGCAGTACTTC,CASSQGGDGLSEQYF
TRBV19,.,.,TRBJ1-1,TGTGCCAGCTCTATGAACACTGAAGCTTTCTTT,CASSMNTEAFF
TRBV6-5,.,.,TRBJ2-7,TGTGCCAGCAGTTACTCGGACAGCCCCTACGAGCAGTACTTC,CASSYSDSPYEQYF
TRBV10-3,.,TRBD1,TRBJ2-3,TGTGCCATCAGCACAGGGGACACTAGCACAGATACGCAGTATTTT,CAISTGDTSTDTQYF
TRBV5-1,.,.,TRBJ1-2,TGCGCCAGCAGCCCGGGAGGATCGACATTGGGGCCCACGGGGAATGGCTACACCTTC,CASSPGGSTLGPTGNGYTF
TRBV12-5,.,TRBD1,TRBJ1-2,TGTGCTAGTGGTTCCAGTTACCGGGACAGGGCCCCCAACTATGGCTACACCTTC,CASGSSYRDRAPNYGYTF
TRBV27,.,.,TRBJ1-1,TGTGTAACTAGTGGACGGTTGAACACTGAAGCTTTCTTT,CVTSGRLNTEAFF
TRBV28,.,TRBD1,TRBJ2-7,TGTGCCAGCAGTTCTAGGGACAGGGGGCTCAGTTACGAGCAGTACTTC,CASSSRDRGLSYEQYF